This T cell receptor beta chain appears in the sequencing data of a study of spatial heterogeneity in lung cancer. Unmatched junction bases numbered 3, after V lost 5 bases and J lost 0 bases. CDR3 length equals 16 residues. Per the germline V gene, CDR1 is SGHTA and CDR2 is FQGTGA. This clonotype was counted only a few times. Specified time point: blood at routine non-recurrence follow-up after resection. TCRdb reprocessed the 5' RACE reads via MiXCR and lists one record per CDR3 protein. The sample lists around 98,000 distinct CDR3 sequences; roughly a fifth were seen once. The receptor's source is a male donor with early-stage non-small cell lung cancer. The J gene is TRBJ2-2, the V gene TRBV7-3, with TRBD1 matching over 10 bases. The sequencing here drew on PBMCs, taken at follow-up. The chain's CDR3 is CASSQGQGSNTGELFF. The CDR3 DNA reads as TGTGCCAGCAGCCAGGGACAGGGGTCGAACACCGGGGAGCTGTTTTTT.